The text below deals with one T cell receptor (beta chain). The sample is drawn from a study of Graves' ophthalmopathy and Graves' hyperthyroidism. Investigators amplified TCR beta CDR3 regions from RNA transcripts. First-round RT-PCR used HTBI primers; second-round multiplex PCR followed. TCRdb ran MiXCR on the multiplex PCR reads and lists one entry per CDR3 protein. The data contain around 1.1 million distinct CDR3 sequences, roughly two fifths of them singletons. CDR3 length equals 14 residues. The V end lost 2 bases, the J end lost 7 bases, and 15 bases lay between the germline ends. Germline CDR1 and CDR2: MNHEY and SVGEGT.

This chain joins TRBV6-2 or TRBV6-3 and TRBJ2-7; D is ambiguous. This TCR came from an adult man with Graves' hyperthyroidism. Sample: peripheral blood or thyroid tissue (not recorded which). CDR3 sequence: CASSYPWSVREQYF. In DNA form, the CDR3 reads TGTGCCAGCAGTTACCCTTGGAGTGTGCGGGAGCAGTACTTC.